This T cell receptor beta chain is drawn from a study of OX40 agonist ivuxolimab in advanced cancers. At the level of the whole study: Ivuxolimab, which targeted the costimulatory receptor OX40 (CD134), was an agonistic, fully human IgG2 monoclonal antibody. Intravenous ivuxolimab was administered to patients every 2 weeks at six dose levels: 0.01, 0.1, 0.3, 1.5, 3 and 10 mg/kg. Among the roughly 52 dose-escalation patients, about 20 had hepatocellular carcinoma, roughly 15 melanoma, 9 renal cell carcinoma and 9 head and neck cancer. The paper reports the monotherapy dose-escalation portion (N ≈ 50 patients) of the phase I ivuxolimab trial. In the dose-escalation cohort, more than 75% of patients were male, and the mean age was around 60 years, with a range of about 23 to 90. Partial responses occurred in three dose-escalation patients: two with cutaneous melanoma and one with hepatocellular carcinoma. Peripheral TCRbeta sequencing aimed to test whether ivuxolimab altered TCR sequence diversity and caused clonal T-cell expansion. Prior anti-PD-1, anti-PD-L1 or anti-CTLA-4 therapy was permitted, and about two fifths of dose-escalation patients had received checkpoint inhibitors.

The trial excluded patients who had a history of autoimmune disease or who were on systemic immunosuppression. Peripheral blood for TCR sequencing was drawn from every dose cohort at baseline, at cycle 4 day 1 and at cycle 7 day 1. Samples were obtained from an open-label, multicenter, first-in-human phase I dose-escalation trial of ivuxolimab. Adults with locally advanced or metastatic melanoma, renal cell, hepatocellular, or head and neck squamous cell carcinoma were enrolled in the trial. Before TCR sequencing, CD4+ and CD8+ T cells were separately sorted from peripheral blood. Genomic DNA was isolated from the sorted cells so that the TCRbeta CDR3 region could be sequenced. TCRbeta CDR3 regions were sequenced using the immunoSEQ Assay. The source is immuneACCESS, and TCRdb retained only in-frame sequences with V and J called. Part of the clones is not carried over; for the studies checked, unresolved V genes explain less than half of this, and the remainder is unexplained. The sample data list 30,000 to 40,000 clones, and roughly 87% of these were observed just once. Roughly 19% of the sample lies in the top ten.

About this clone: The clone's antigen remains unknown. The sample holds no much larger clone one base away, and base qualities are not on file.

Results the study describes overall, beyond this receptor: Which antigens the clonally expanded peripheral T cells were specific for was not determined. After ivuxolimab, CD8+ T cells had more expanded clones than CD4+ T cells on average. At doses from 0.1 to 3.0 mg/kg, clonal expansion was seen in both CD4+ and CD8+ blood T cells between baseline and week 6. Low levels of normalized T-cell clonal expansion were also seen in some patients who did not respond. Partial responders in the 0.1-3.0 mg/kg groups had among the lowest normalized peripheral clonal expansion, especially among CD8+ T cells.

The V end gives up 1 base and the J end 2 bases, leaving 6 bases in the junction not matched to a gene. CDR1 and CDR2 (MGHRA, YSYEKL) derive from the germline V gene. Counted from cysteine to phenylalanine, this CDR3 has 16 amino acids. Only the CDR3 DNA is retained, 48 bases long and in frame from the first base. This sequence uses TRBV4-1 and TRBJ1-2, with 8 bases aligning to TRBD1. The sample was CD4+ or CD8+ T cells sorted from blood, taken in a trial of the OX40 agonist ivuxolimab. The receptor was isolated from an adult with an advanced solid tumor such as melanoma, head and neck, liver or kidney cancer. The sequence in DNA is TGCGCCAGCAGCCAAGGGCAAAGGGACAGGAACTATGGCTACACCTTC. It is translated as CASSQGQRDRNYGYTF.